This T cell receptor beta chain was documented in a study of human T cells and chemical hapten exposure. Findings and limits, study-wide: The formation of large CDR3 similarity clusters by expanded TCRs significantly exceeded that of controls.

Time point reported: patch test 1, 2 weeks after DPC sensitization. Treatment noted: therapeutic diphenylcyclopropenone sensitization with weekly scalp DPC. Only after blood had been drawn was each patch test applied. Individual cDNA molecules each carried unique molecular identifiers attached by the library. TCRdb passed the RACE reads through MiXCR, listing each CDR3 protein once. The sample gives about 380,000 distinct CDR3 sequences, more than 4.5% of which show up once; around 2% is in the top ten. V lost 0 bases and J 3 bases, leaving 12 bases between the germline ends. Germline V CDR1 and CDR2: MGHRA, YSYEKL. This CDR3 has 15 amino acids. A word on this clonotype: Antigen unknown.

This TCR was sampled from a woman aged 50 to 60 with alopecia areata. Some clones in this sample may be carry-over from other donors' samples. The specimen was whole blood, collected in connection with sensitization to the hapten diphenylcyclopropenone (DPC). V and J are TRBV4-1 and TRBJ2-7; D unresolved. The CDR3 sequence: CASSQDELRLYEQYF. CDR3 DNA: TGCGCCAGCAGCCAAGACGAGCTCCGTCTCTACGAGCAGTACTTC.